This section outlines one TCR beta chain sequence together with its context. Its antigen is currently unknown. The data originate from a study of T cell responses to AZD1222 COVID-19 vaccine. General study findings and limits: Just a handful of AZD1222 recipients were seropositive at baseline. Most donors were white British, females outnumbered males, and clonal diversity was possibly underestimated. Two doses of AZD1222 preceded a rise in Spike-specific TCR breadth and depth.

Method: immunoSEQ multiplex PCR; TCRdb's copy keeps in-frame clones and lacks some. This sample has around 100,000 clones; 86% occur once, and the top ten carry 5.5% to 7%. CDR1 is SGHRS and CDR2 is YFSETQ in the germline V gene. This CDR3 has 16 residues. The J segment lost 0 bases and the V segment lost 4 bases, leaving 3 bases of the junction unmatched. The source is an adult in good health. Sample: peripheral blood, taken on day 0 of AZD1222 vaccination. The V call is TRBV5-1, the J call TRBJ1-6; TRBD1 matches at 8 bases. CDR3 sequence (DNA): TGCGCCAGCAGCCCGACAGGGGACTCCTATAATTCACCCCTCCACTTT. The encoded protein is CASSPTGDSYNSPLHF.